This TCR beta chain was retrieved from a study of T cells after yellow fever vaccination. General study points: CD4 and CD8 compartments shared a small share of clonotypes. Post-booster repertoires contained most primary-vaccination clones again (about 96% CD4, about 90% CD8).

CDR3 length: 14 residues. In germline, CDR1 is DFQATT, CDR2 SNEGSKA (reference sequence). Trimming pared 3 bases from V and 4 bases from J, leaving 16 bases between. TCR cDNA, made by 5'RACE template switching, carried an added universal primer site and UMIs. A single record per CDR3 protein comes from TCRdb applying MiXCR to the 5' RACE reads. Of around 600,000 distinct CDR3 sequences detected, roughly 12% appear once; the ten largest clones hold just under 15%. This clonotype was counted ten times or more. Antigen unknown. The sequencing here drew on PBMCs, taken on the day of the yellow fever booster vaccination. V and J are TRBV20-1 and TRBJ2-7; D remains ambiguous. This TCR was sampled from a man aged 25 to 40 who received the YFV17D yellow fever vaccine. CDR3 in amino acids: CSARHSSGDYEQYF. The CDR3 coding sequence is TGCAGTGCTAGGCACAGCAGTGGTGATTACGAGCAGTACTTC.